The clone carrying this T cell receptor (beta chain) was observed a few times. Its specificity is unknown. Healthy HIV-negative adults without recent acute infections or vaccinations served as donors. Germline V gives CDR1 MDHEN, CDR2 SYDVKM. V gave up 6 bases and J gave up 3 bases, with 11 bases separating them. This CDR3 comprises 14 residues. Only in-frame clones appear in the TCRdb table, and some are missing; sequencing was by immunoSEQ multiplex PCR. Among 2 million to 3 million clones listed, 90% to 95% were seen once. These data belong to a study of shared clonotypes between healthy human individuals. Overall study results and limits: Blood was the only sampled material, and tissue repertoires likely differ. Unshared clonotypes carried lower generation probabilities than those common to all four donors.

The genes are TRBV28 and TRBJ2-2; perhaps TRBD2 as D (6 bases). This receptor was obtained from a man aged 18-30 years in good health. Some clones in this sample may be carry-over from other donors' samples. The sequencing sample was made of naive CD4+ T cells from PBMCs. Subset reported: CD45RA+ positively selected. CDR3 sequence reads: CASRVLAYTGELFF. The CDR3 nucleotides read TGTGCCAGCAGGGTACTAGCTTACACCGGGGAGCTGTTTTTT.